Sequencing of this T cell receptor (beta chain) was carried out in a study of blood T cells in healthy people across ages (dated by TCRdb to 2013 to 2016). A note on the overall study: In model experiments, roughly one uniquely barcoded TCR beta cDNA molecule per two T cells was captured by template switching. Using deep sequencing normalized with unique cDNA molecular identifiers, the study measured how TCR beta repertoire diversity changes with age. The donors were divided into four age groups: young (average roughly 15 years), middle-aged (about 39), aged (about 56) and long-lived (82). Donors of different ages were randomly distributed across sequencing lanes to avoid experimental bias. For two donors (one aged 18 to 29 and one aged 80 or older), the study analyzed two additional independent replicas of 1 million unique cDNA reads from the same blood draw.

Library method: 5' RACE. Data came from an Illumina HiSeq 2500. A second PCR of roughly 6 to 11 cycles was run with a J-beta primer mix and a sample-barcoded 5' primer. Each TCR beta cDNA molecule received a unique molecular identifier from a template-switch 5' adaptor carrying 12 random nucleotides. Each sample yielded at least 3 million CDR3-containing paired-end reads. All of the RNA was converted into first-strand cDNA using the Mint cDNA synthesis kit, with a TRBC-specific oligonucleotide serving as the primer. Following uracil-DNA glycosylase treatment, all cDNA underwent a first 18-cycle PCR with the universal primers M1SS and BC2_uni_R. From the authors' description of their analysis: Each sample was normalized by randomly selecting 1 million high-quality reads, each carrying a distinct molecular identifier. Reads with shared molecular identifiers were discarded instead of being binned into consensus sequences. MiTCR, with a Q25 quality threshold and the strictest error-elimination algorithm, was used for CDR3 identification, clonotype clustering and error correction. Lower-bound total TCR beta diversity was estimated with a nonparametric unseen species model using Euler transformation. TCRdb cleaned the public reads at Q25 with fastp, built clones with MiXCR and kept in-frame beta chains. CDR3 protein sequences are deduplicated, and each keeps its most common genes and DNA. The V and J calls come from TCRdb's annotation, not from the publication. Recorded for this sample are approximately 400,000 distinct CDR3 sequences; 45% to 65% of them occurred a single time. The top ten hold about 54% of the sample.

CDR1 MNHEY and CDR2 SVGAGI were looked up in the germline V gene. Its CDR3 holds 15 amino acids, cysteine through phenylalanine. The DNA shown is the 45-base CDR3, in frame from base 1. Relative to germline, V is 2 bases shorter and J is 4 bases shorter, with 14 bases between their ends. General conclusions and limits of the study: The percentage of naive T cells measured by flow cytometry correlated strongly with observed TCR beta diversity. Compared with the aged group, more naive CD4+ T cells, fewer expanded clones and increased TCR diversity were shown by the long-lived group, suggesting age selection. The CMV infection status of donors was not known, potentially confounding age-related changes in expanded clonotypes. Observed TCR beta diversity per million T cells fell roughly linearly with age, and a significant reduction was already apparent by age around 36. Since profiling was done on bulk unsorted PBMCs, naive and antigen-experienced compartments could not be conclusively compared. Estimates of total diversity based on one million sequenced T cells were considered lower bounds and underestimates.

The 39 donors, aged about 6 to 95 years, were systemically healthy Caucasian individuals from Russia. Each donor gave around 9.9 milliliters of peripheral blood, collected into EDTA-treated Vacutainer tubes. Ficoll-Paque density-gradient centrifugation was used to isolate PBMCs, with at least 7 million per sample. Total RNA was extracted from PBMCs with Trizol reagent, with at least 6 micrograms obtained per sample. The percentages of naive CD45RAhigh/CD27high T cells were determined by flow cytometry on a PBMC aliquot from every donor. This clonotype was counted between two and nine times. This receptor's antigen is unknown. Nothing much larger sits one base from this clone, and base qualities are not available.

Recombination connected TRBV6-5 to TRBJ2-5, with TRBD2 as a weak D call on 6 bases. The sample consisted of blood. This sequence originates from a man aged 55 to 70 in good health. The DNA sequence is TGTGCCAGCAGTTACGAGTGGGGACTCCGAGAGACCCAGTACTTC. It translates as CASSYEWGLRETQYF.